These 19 T cell receptor beta chains were all obtained from the same sample, sequenced in a study of CD8 T cells in ankylosing spondylitis. In TCRdb, the 5' RACE reads were re-called with MiXCR into one record per CDR3 protein. This sample carries over 600,000 distinct CDR3 sequences, around 20% of them seen once, and the ten largest clones take under 20%. General study results and limits: What seemed typical of ankylosing spondylitis blood was a TCR beta motif built from roughly eight highly homologous variants.

The antigens of these receptors remain unknown. Sequences were obtained from blood, either unsorted or a sorted T cell fraction (not recorded which). The receptors originated from a male donor with ankylosing spondylitis.

The rearrangement links TRBV6-1 to TRBJ2-7; 10 bases align to TRBD1. Looked up from germline, CDR1 is MNHNS and CDR2 is SASEGT. Trimming took 6 bases from V and 4 from J; bases not matched to a gene: 12. The CDR3 sequence is 16 residues long. This CDR3 reads CASSPAGTGVGYEQYF. Written as DNA, the CDR3 is TGTGCCAGCAGCCCAGCGGGGACAGGGGTAGGATACGAGCAGTACTTC.

In its sample, this clonotype was seen a few times. The chain has TRBV3-1 and TRBJ1-1; D unclear. The CDR3 length is 13 residues. Between the trimmed V and J ends, which lost 2 bases and 10 bases, there was a span of 14 bases. From germline, CDR1 is LGHDT and CDR2 YNNKEL (reference sequence). In nucleotides, the CDR3 is TGTGCCAGCAGCCAACTCATGATGGAGGCAGCTTTCTTT. This encodes CASSQLMMEAAFF.

This clonotype has a count of ten or more. CDR3 in DNA: TGCGCCAGCAGCTTGGGGTCTAGCGGGATACTAGCCAAAAACATTCAGTACTTC. Translation: CASSLGSSGILAKNIQYF. The J gene is TRBJ2-4, the V gene TRBV5-1; the match to TRBD2 covers 9 bases. This CDR3 is 18 amino acids long. V dropped 0 bases and J dropped 0; count of bases not matched to a gene: 7. Germline values: CDR1 SGHRS, CDR2 YFSETQ.

V usage is TRBV7-2 and J usage is TRBJ2-1; D perhaps matches TRBD2 (5 bases). Between the trimmed V and J ends, which lost 6 bases and 10 bases, there was a span of 10 bases. Germline lookup yields CDR1 SGHTA and CDR2 FQGNSA. The CDR3 consists of 11 residues. The CDR3, as DNA: TGTGCCAGCAGGTTACTAGGGGAGCAGTTCTTC. Amino acids: CASRLLGEQFF.

In its sample, this clonotype was seen many times. The chain has TRBV12-3 or TRBV12-4 and TRBJ2-1; possibly TRBD1 for D (6 bases). The CDR3 has 14 residues. Trimming removed 5 bases at V and 5 bases at J, with 13 bases between. The CDR3 reads CASSGSGANNEQFF. In nucleotides, the CDR3 is TGTGCCAGCAGTGGCTCAGGGGCGAACAATGAGCAGTTCTTC.

This clonotype occurred a few times. The chain uses TRBV27 and TRBJ2-5; D call uncertain. The germline gives CDR1 MNHEY, CDR2 SMNVEV (reference sequence). V was clipped by 2 bases and J by 3 bases, with 7 bases between them. The CDR3 extends over 13 amino acids. CDR3 sequence reads: CASSLTAEETQYF. CDR3 nucleotides: TGTGCCAGCAGTTTAACTGCCGAAGAGACCCAGTACTTC.

This clonotype has more than one count but fewer than ten. The gene calls are TRBV29-1 and TRBJ2-1, with 9 nucleotides matching TRBD2. The ends lost 1 base at V and 4 bases at J; junction bases unmatched: 5. Germline-derived CDR1 and CDR2 are SQVTM and ANQGSEA. The length of the CDR3 is 15 residues. CDR3 nucleotides: TGCAGCGTTGAAGGTAGCGGGAGTGATTACAATGAGCAGTTCTTC. Translating it yields CSVEGSGSDYNEQFF.

J is TRBJ2-2 and V is TRBV7-2, with 12 bases aligning to TRBD2. The CDR3 runs 16 residues. Trimming at V came to 4 bases and at J to 6 bases, leaving 6 bases not matched to a gene. Germline CDR1 is SGHTA and CDR2 is FQGNSA. The CDR3 here is CASSYTLAGGAGELFF. The CDR3 bases are TGTGCCAGCAGCTACACCCTAGCGGGAGGGGCCGGGGAGCTGTTTTTT.

In its sample, this clonotype was seen a few times. This chain connects TRBV5-1 to TRBJ2-7; 10 bases are shared with TRBD1. The J segment lost 3 bases and the V segment lost 0 bases, leaving 3 bases of the junction unmatched. From germline, CDR1 is SGHRS and CDR2 YFSETQ. The length of the CDR3 is 15 residues. The CDR3 coding sequence is TGCGCCAGCAGCTTGGATGGACAGGGGGTCTACGAGCAGTACTTC. Its protein is CASSLDGQGVYEQYF.

This chain uses TRBV20-1 with TRBJ2-4, with 8 bases fitting TRBD1. The germline V gene encodes CDR1 DFQATT and CDR2 SNEGSKA (reference sequence). J gave up 6 bases and V 3 bases, and 19 bases lay outside the gene matches. The CDR3 has 18 amino acids. The CDR3 loop reads CSARGLWGQAKGGNIQYF. The CDR3 DNA follows: TGCAGTGCTAGGGGCCTATGGGGACAGGCGAAGGGGGGAAACATTCAGTACTTC.

In this sample, this clonotype turned up a few times. The V call is TRBV7-8, the J call TRBJ2-1; D remains ambiguous. The CDR3 runs to 14 residues. Deletions cut 10 bases from V and 1 base from J, with 14 bases between. In germline, CDR1 is SGHVS, CDR2 FQNEAQ. The chain's CDR3 is CAILTGDSYNEQFF. CDR3 sequence (DNA): TGTGCCATCTTGACGGGCGATTCCTACAATGAGCAGTTCTTC.

This clonotype has a handful of counts. The chain is built from TRBV2 and TRBJ1-1, with D perhaps matching TRBD1 (5 bases). Trimming shortened V by 5 bases and J by 13 bases, and 14 bases separated the two germline ends. The CDR3 runs to 11 residues. The germline V gene has CDR1 SNHLY and CDR2 FYNNEI. The CDR3 nucleotides are TGTGCCAGCAGTCCGGGACCCAACCATTTCTTT. It translates to CASSPGPNHFF. The entire variable domain, with the rest obtained from reference TRBV2 and TRBJ1-1, is as follows: EPEVTQTPSHQVTQMGQEVILRCVPISNHLYFYWYRQILGQKVEFLVSFYNNEISEKSEIFDDQFSVERPDGSNFTLKIRSTKLEDSAMYFCASSPGPNHFFGQGTRLTVV.

This clonotype was picked up a small number of times. This chain connects TRBV7-6 to TRBJ2-5; possible D gene TRBD2, 6 bases. Trimming removed 5 bases from V and 1 base from J, with 11 bases in between. Germline CDR1 reads SGHVS; CDR2 reads FNYEAQ. The CDR3 covers 14 residues. The CDR3 sequence is CASSHWTTQETQYF. For the CDR3, the DNA is TGTGCCAGCAGCCATTGGACTACCCAAGAGACCCAGTACTTC.

The gene calls are TRBV5-1 and TRBJ1-1, with D unresolved. V was trimmed by 0 bases and J by 0 bases, leaving 6 bases between them. Per the germline V gene, CDR1 is SGHRS and CDR2 is YFSETQ. This CDR3 has 14 residues. CDR3 sequence: CASSLENMNTEAFF. CDR3 in DNA: TGCGCCAGCAGCTTGGAGAACATGAACACTGAAGCTTTCTTT.

The sample holds a few counts of this clonotype. The gene calls are TRBV4-1 and TRBJ2-7; D is uncertain. CDR3 length: 13 amino acids. Trimming took off 1 base at V and 2 bases at J, with 6 bases between the two ends. Germline-derived CDR1 and CDR2 are MGHRA and YSYEKL. CDR3 protein: CASSQAAAYEQYF. The CDR3 DNA reads as TGCGCCAGCAGCCAAGCGGCTGCCTACGAGCAGTACTTC.

This clonotype was detected a few times. At one boundary the junction diverges from the germline segment, which might be a read error. The chain carries TRBV20-1 and TRBJ2-3, with TRBD2 matching over 8 bases. This CDR3 region has 16 residues. Germline V gene sequence: CDR1 DFQATT, CDR2 SNEGSKA (reference sequence). The DNA for the CDR3 is TGCAGTGTTAGAGTTTCAGCGGGGGAGCCCAAGGATACGCAGTATTTT. This encodes CSVRVSAGEPKDTQYF.

The CDR3 DNA follows: TGTGCCACCAGTGATCCTTCCGTGGCCGTCGGGGGCTACACCTTC. Encoded protein: CATSDPSVAVGGYTF. This sequence joins TRBV24-1 and TRBJ1-2; D gene uncertain. The germline V gene encodes CDR1 KGHDR and CDR2 SFDVKD. V lost 3 bases, J lost 8 bases, and 18 bases lay in between. This CDR3 spans 15 amino acids.

V is TRBV5-1 and J is TRBJ2-1; 8 bases align to TRBD2. Losses at the gene ends were 6 bases for V and 3 bases for J; bases not matched to a gene: 8. CDR3 length: 15 residues. Germline CDR1 SGHRS, CDR2 YFSETQ. DNA for the CDR3: TGCGCCAGCAAACAAGCGGGGGCCCTCTACAATGAGCAGTTCTTC. This sequence encodes CASKQAGALYNEQFF.

This clonotype was seen at least ten times. The chain uses TRBV10-3 and TRBJ2-1; D not resolved. This CDR3 region has 11 residues. Trimming removed 2 bases from V and 7 bases from J, with 3 bases in between. Germline CDR1 and CDR2: ENHRY and SYGVKD. For the CDR3, the DNA is TGTGCCATCAGTGAGGTGAATGAGCAGTTCTTC. Translation gives CAISEVNEQFF.